The next 15 T cell receptor beta chains were all read from a single sample in a study of vaccination and CD4 T cells after COVID-19 (dated by TCRdb to 2021 to 2024). Library prep was done by PCR. TCRdb lists the instrument as Illumina iSeq 100. TCR sequencing of DNA from cultured CD4+ T cells used the Oncomine TCR Beta short-read assay at the Johns Hopkins FTIC core. In TCRdb, the public reads were trimmed at Q25 with fastp and aligned with MiXCR, with productive beta chains retained. Each CDR3 protein gets just one entry, which takes the most common genes and DNA from the rows behind it. The sample includes around 12,000 distinct CDR3 sequences, with around 58% observed a single time. Jointly, the top ten make up 15% of the sample. Read against the paper, the sample's treatment or condition label means: approximately 9-day PBMC culture with coronavirus spike peptide pools or control peptides (ViraFEST assay).

What these receptors recognize is not known. Sequences were obtained from CD4+ T cells from blood, cultured in vitro. The source of these receptors is a human donor who had recovered from COVID-19.

This sequence joins TRBV5-1 and TRBJ2-1; D is undetermined. CDR3 size: 14 residues. Trimming stripped 4 bases from V and 0 bases from J, with 8 bases between. Germline V lookup: CDR1 SGHRS, CDR2 YFSETQ. CDR3 loop: CASSRMGSYNEQFF. The CDR3, as DNA: TGCGCCAGCAGCCGAATGGGCTCCTACAATGAGCAGTTCTTC.

The chain joins TRBV2 to TRBJ1-5; the D gene is possibly TRBD1 (6 bases). Germline V gene sequence: CDR1 SNHLY, CDR2 FYNNEI. Between the trimmed V and J ends, which lost 5 bases and 4 bases, there was a span of 24 bases. This CDR3 contains 18 residues. This CDR3 reads CASSNGQYRARANQPQHF. In DNA, the CDR3 is TGTGCCAGCAGTAACGGACAGTATAGGGCTAGGGCAAATCAGCCCCAGCATTTT.

The chain combines TRBV7-2 with TRBJ2-1, with 8 bases aligning to TRBD2. Germline loops: CDR1 SGHTA, CDR2 FQGNSA. Trimming removed 6 bases from V and 10 bases from J; junction bases left unmatched: 17. This CDR3 has 16 amino acids. The CDR3 bases are TGTGCCAGCAGGACCCCAGGGGTAGCGGGATCCTCGGAGCAGTTCTTC. It yields the protein CASRTPGVAGSSEQFF.

The CDR3, as DNA: TGTGCCAGCAGCTTAGCGACTAGCGGAAAGAGCTCCTACAATGAGCAGTTCTTC. This encodes CASSLATSGKSSYNEQFF. The gene calls are TRBV11-2 and TRBJ2-1, with 9 bases that match TRBD2. Germline V gene lookup returns CDR1 SGHAT and CDR2 FQNNGV. The CDR3 contains 18 residues. Trimming at V came to 1 base and at J to 0 bases, leaving 7 bases not matched to a gene.

This chain uses TRBV30 with TRBJ2-3; D is unclear. V gave up 5 bases and J gave up 3 bases, with 12 bases separating them. The germline V gene has CDR1 GTSNPN and CDR2 SVGIG (reference sequence). The CDR3 covers 13 residues. The CDR3 is CAWYKRLTDTQYF. In nucleotides, the CDR3 is TGTGCCTGGTATAAGCGTTTGACAGATACGCAGTATTTT.

The gene calls are TRBV3-1 and TRBJ2-1; 14 bases line up with TRBD2. CDR3 length equals 16 residues. The trim removed 8 bases at V and 4 bases at J, leaving 7 bases unmatched. The germline gives CDR1 LGHDT, CDR2 YNNKEL (reference sequence). The CDR3 reads CASGLAGGSIYNEQFF. DNA of the CDR3: TGTGCCAGCGGACTAGCGGGAGGATCAATTTACAATGAGCAGTTCTTC.

The chain has TRBV12-3 or TRBV12-4 and TRBJ2-2, with unresolved D. The CDR3 spans 12 residues. Trimming cost V 8 bases and J 5 bases, with 9 bases left between them. The CDR3 DNA follows: TGTGCCAGCGGGTCAAATACCGGGGAGCTGTTTTTT. Its translation is CASGSNTGELFF.

The rearrangement uses TRBV2 and TRBJ1-5, with 8 bases fitting TRBD1. The J segment lost 3 bases and the V segment lost 1 base, leaving 2 bases of the junction unmatched. The CDR3 has 15 residues. Germline CDR1 is SNHLY and CDR2 is FYNNEI. The CDR3 region is CASSEDRGFNQPQHF. The CDR3 DNA follows: TGTGCCAGCAGTGAAGACAGGGGGTTCAATCAGCCCCAGCATTTT.

This chain connects TRBV7-2 to TRBJ2-1; D is perhaps TRBD1 (5 bases). The CDR3 length is 15 residues. Between the trimmed V and J ends, which lost 4 bases and 4 bases, there was a span of 14 bases. Germline CDR1 is SGHTA and CDR2 is FQGNSA. The chain's CDR3 is CASSSTPQGYNEQFF. The CDR3 region has the DNA TGTGCCAGCAGCTCTACTCCCCAGGGTTACAATGAGCAGTTCTTC.

This clonotype was picked up a small number of times. The rearrangement uses TRBV27 and TRBJ2-3; D not resolved. The V end lost 6 bases, the J end lost 0 bases, and 4 bases lay between the germline ends. Germline loops: CDR1 MNHEY, CDR2 SMNVEV (reference sequence). The CDR3 covers 12 residues. The CDR3 spells CASSRSTDTQYF. In nucleotides, the CDR3 is TGTGCCAGCAGCAGAAGCACAGATACGCAGTATTTT.

This clonotype was observed a few times. The chain is built from TRBV27 and TRBJ1-1; a weak D match, TRBD1 (6 bases). Between the trimmed V and J ends, which lost 4 bases and 4 bases, there was a span of 22 bases. The CDR3 runs to 17 residues. Germline loops: CDR1 MNHEY, CDR2 SMNVEV (reference sequence). The CDR3 here is CASSSGQFFSAVTEAFF. The CDR3, as DNA: TGTGCCAGCAGTTCCGGACAGTTTTTTTCAGCTGTCACTGAAGCTTTCTTT.

This chain links TRBV7-9 with TRBJ2-5, with 8 bases fitting TRBD2. The germline V gene encodes CDR1 SEHNR and CDR2 FQNEAQ (reference sequence). Trimming took 5 bases from V and 1 from J; bases not matched to a gene: 9. The CDR3 covers 16 residues. The CDR3 DNA follows: TGTGCCAGCAGCCTAAGAGCGGGAGCTATCCAAGAGACCCAGTACTTC. Its translation: CASSLRAGAIQETQYF.

This chain joins TRBV21-1 and TRBJ1-6. TRBV21-1 is shown as a pseudogene. The CDR3 extends over 15 amino acids. The CDR3 sequence is CASSKLGLCNSPLHF. The CDR3 region has the DNA TGTGCCAGCAGCAAGCTGGGATTGTGTAATTCACCCCTCCACTTT.

Written as DNA, the CDR3 is TGTGCCAGCAGCAGTCGTTTTGACTGGGGCGGACCTACGGATACGCAGTATTTT. This gives the protein CASSSRFDWGGPTDTQYF. The rearrangement joins TRBV28 to TRBJ2-3; D might be TRBD1 (5 bases). CDR1 is MDHEN and CDR2 is SYDVKM in the germline V gene. The CDR3 covers 18 residues. Trimming stripped 6 bases from V and 6 bases from J, with 28 bases between.

A few counts support this clonotype. The rearrangement links TRBV6-1 to TRBJ1-5, with D possibly being TRBD1 (5 bases). CDR1 is MNHNS, CDR2 SASEGT, per germline. The CDR3 consists of 16 residues. Deletions cut 6 bases from V and 1 base from J, with 16 bases between. CDR3 residues: CASSRYLTASNQPQHF. Here the CDR3 DNA reads TGTGCCAGCAGCAGATACCTGACAGCGAGCAATCAGCCCCAGCATTTT.